This TCR beta chain was sequenced during a study of T cell changes during pregnancy in multiple sclerosis (dated by TCRdb to between 2018 and 2020). Study-level background: In women with multiple sclerosis, the researchers looked at how the T cell repertoire shifted as pregnancy progressed.

Via the germline V gene, CDR1 is MNHEY and CDR2 SVGAGI. Including cysteine and phenylalanine, the CDR3 has 16 amino acids. This entry keeps only the CDR3 DNA: 48 bases, framed from base 1. Trimming removed 4 bases from V and 1 base from J, leaving 14 bases between the germline ends. Receptor libraries were prepared by the immunoSEQ multiplex PCR assay. TCRdb limited this immuneACCESS table to in-frame rearrangements with V and J called. A share of clones is missing; checked studies link under half to unresolved V genes, and the rest is unexplained. The sample data list some 60,000 clones, and about 90% of these were observed just once. Of the sample, 2.5% to 3.5% is held by the ten largest clones. Remarks on this clone: What this receptor recognizes is not known. The sample holds no much larger clone one base away, and base qualities are not on file.

The sequencing used peripheral blood, collected in the second trimester of pregnancy. The rearranged chain carries TRBV6-5 and TRBJ2-4; matching of 5 bases hints at TRBD2 as the D gene. This TCR was recovered from a female donor in good health, enrolled as a control in a pregnancy study. The DNA is as follows: TGTGCCAGCAGTTCTGGGCCCGAGGGTGCCAAAAACATTCAGTACTTC. Translated, this is CASSSGPEGAKNIQYF.